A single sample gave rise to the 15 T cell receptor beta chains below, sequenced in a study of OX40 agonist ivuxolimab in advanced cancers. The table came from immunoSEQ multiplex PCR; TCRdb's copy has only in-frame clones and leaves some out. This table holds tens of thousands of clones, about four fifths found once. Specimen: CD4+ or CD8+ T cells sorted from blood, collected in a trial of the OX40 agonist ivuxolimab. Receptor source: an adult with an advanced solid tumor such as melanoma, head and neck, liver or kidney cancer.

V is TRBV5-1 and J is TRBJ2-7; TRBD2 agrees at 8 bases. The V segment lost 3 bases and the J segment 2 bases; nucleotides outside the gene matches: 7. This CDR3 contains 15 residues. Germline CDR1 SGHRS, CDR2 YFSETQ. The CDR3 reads CASSSYSGRAYEQYF. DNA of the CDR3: TGCGCCAGCAGCTCATATTCCGGGAGGGCCTACGAGCAGTACTTC. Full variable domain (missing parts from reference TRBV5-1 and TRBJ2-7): KAGVTQTPRYLIKTRGQQVTLSCSPISGHRSVSWYQQTPGQGLQFLFEYFSETQRNKGNFPGRFSGRQFSNSRSEMNVSTLELGDSALYLCASSSYSGRAYEQYFGPGTRLTVT.

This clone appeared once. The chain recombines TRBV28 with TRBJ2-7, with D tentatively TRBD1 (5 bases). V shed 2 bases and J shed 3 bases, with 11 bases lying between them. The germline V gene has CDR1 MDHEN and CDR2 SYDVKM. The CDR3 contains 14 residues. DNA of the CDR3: TGTGCCAGCAGTTTAACCCGACAGATCTACGAGCAGTACTTC. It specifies CASSLTRQIYEQYF.

The CDR3 reads CASSLLPGLAGVSDTQYF. The DNA of the CDR3 is TGCGCCAGCAGCTTACTACCGGGACTAGCGGGAGTTTCAGATACGCAGTATTTT. The rearrangement joins TRBV5-1 to TRBJ2-3, with 14 bases lining up with TRBD2. Germline V gene data show CDR1 as SGHRS and CDR2 as YFSETQ. This CDR3 has 18 amino acids. The junction had 9 bases not matched to a gene; V was cut back by 2 bases and J by 4 bases. The full variable domain, with the rest looked up from reference TRBV5-1 and TRBJ2-3, is KAGVTQTPRYLIKTRGQQVTLSCSPISGHRSVSWYQQTPGQGLQFLFEYFSETQRNKGNFPGRFSGRQFSNSRSEMNVSTLELGDSALYLCASSLLPGLAGVSDTQYFGPGTRLTVL.

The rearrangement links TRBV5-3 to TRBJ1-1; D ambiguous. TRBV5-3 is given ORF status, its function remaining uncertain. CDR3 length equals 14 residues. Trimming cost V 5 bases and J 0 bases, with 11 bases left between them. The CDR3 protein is CARRKTYMNTEAFF. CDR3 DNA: TGTGCCAGAAGAAAGACTTATATGAACACTGAAGCTTTCTTT.

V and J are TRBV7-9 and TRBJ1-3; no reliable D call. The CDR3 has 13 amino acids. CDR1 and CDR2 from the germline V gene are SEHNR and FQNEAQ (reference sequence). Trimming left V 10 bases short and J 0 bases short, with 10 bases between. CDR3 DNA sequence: TGTGCCACCCCAGAGAGCTCTGGAAACACCATATATTTT. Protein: CATPESSGNTIYF.

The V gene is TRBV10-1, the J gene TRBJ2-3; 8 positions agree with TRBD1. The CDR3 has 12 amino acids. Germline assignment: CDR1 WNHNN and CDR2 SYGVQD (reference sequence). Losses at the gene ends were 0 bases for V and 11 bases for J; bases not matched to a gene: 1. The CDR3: CASSESGQGQYF. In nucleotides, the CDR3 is TGCGCCAGCAGTGAGTCTGGACAGGGGCAGTATTTT.

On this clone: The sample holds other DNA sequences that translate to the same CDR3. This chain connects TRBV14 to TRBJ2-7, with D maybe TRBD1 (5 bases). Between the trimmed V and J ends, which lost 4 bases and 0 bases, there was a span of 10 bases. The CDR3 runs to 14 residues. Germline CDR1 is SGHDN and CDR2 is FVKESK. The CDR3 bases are TGTGCCAGCAGCCCTCAGGGCATCTCCTACGAGCAGTACTTC. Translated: CASSPQGISYEQYF.

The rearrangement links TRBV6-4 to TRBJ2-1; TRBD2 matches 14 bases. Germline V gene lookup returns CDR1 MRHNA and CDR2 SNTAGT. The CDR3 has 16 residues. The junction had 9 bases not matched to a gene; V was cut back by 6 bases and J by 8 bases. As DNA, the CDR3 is TGTGCCAGCAGCCGTGAGGGACTAGCGGGAGTCTATGAGCAGTTCTTC. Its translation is CASSREGLAGVYEQFF.

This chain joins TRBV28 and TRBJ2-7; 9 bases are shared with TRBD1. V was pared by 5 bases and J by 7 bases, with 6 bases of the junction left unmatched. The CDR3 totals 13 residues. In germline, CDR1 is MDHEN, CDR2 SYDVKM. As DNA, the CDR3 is TGTGCCAGCAGTCTACAGGGGGCCCGGGAGCAGTACTTC. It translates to CASSLQGAREQYF.

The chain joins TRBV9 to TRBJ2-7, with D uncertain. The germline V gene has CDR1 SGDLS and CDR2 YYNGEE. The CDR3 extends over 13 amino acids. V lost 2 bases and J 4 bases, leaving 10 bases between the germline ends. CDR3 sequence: CASSVALGYEQYF. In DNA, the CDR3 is TGTGCCAGCAGCGTTGCACTTGGTTACGAGCAGTACTTC.

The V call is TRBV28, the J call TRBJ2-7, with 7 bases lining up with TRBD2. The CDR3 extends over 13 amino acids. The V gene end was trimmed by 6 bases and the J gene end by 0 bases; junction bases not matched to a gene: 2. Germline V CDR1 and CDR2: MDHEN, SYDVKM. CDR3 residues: CASRRLASYEQYF. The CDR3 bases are TGTGCCAGCAGGCGACTAGCCTCCTACGAGCAGTACTTC.

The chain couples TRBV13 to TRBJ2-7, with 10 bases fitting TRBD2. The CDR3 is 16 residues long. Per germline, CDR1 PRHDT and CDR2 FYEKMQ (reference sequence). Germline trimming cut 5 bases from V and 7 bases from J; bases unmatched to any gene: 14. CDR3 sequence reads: CASSNQRTSGKGEQYF. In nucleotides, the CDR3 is TGTGCCAGCAGCAATCAAAGAACTAGCGGGAAGGGTGAGCAGTACTTC. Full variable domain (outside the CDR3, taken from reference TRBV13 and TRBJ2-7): AAGVIQSPRHLIKEKRETATLKCYPIPRHDTVYWYQQGPGQDPQFLISFYEKMQSDKGSIPDRFSAQQFSDYHSELNMSSLELGDSALYFCASSNQRTSGKGEQYFGPGTRLTVT.

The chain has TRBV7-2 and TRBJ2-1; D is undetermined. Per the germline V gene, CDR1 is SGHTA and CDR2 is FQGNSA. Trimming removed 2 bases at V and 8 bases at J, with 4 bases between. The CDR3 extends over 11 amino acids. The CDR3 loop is CASSLYHEQFF. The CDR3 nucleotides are TGTGCCAGCAGCTTATATCATGAGCAGTTCTTC.

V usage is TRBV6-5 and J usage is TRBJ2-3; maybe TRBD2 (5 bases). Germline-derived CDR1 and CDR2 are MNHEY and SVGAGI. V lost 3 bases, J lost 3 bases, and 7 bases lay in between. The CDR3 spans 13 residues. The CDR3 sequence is CASSYPGTDTQYF. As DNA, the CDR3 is TGTGCCAGCAGTTATCCGGGAACAGATACGCAGTATTTT.

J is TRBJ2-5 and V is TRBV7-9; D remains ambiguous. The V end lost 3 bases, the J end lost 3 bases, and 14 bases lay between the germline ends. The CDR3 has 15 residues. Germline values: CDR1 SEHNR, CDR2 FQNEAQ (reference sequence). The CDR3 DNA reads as TGTGCCAGCAGCTTGGATGTGGGTGAGAAAGAGACCCAGTACTTC. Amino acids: CASSLDVGEKETQYF.